These T cell receptor beta chains were read from a single sample in a study of blood T cell repertoires in COVID-19. TCRdb's copy holds only in-frame clones and misses some; the assay was immunoSEQ multiplex PCR. The sample has under 300,000 clones, approximately 86% seen once. The sequenced sample was peripheral blood. These receptors were collected from a woman in her fifties or sixties with active or convalescent COVID-19. CDR3s include the opening cysteine and the closing phenylalanine or tryptophan. A D gene is named only where the DNA matches it firmly. Clone size is stated in some rows and not others, as once, few, many or a class when expanded.

TRBV7-8	-	TRBJ2-3	-	CASSEQQSSTDTQYF	TGTGCCAGCAGCGAACAGCAGAGTAGCACAGATACGCAGTATTTT
TRBV7-9	TRBD1	TRBJ1-1	-	CASSSTGGNTEAFF	TGTGCCAGCAGCTCGACAGGGGGGAACACTGAAGCTTTCTTT
TRBV10-1	-	TRBJ1-5	once	CASSDRGGGGQPQHF	TGCGCCAGCAGTGATCGTGGGGGCGGAGGACAGCCCCAGCATTTT
TRBV12-5	TRBD2	TRBJ2-1	-	CASALGQGAGGPWNEQFF	TGTGCTAGTGCCCTCGGACAGGGAGCGGGAGGGCCTTGGAATGAGCAGTTCTTC
TRBV11-2	TRBD2	TRBJ2-1	-	CASSGAGTSGVYEQFF	TGTGCCAGCAGCGGGGCCGGGACTAGCGGGGTGTATGAGCAGTTCTTC
TRBV25-1	-	TRBJ2-1	-	CASSEGGLNEQFF	TGTGCCAGCAGTGAAGGCGGACTGAATGAGCAGTTCTTC
TRBV11-2	-	TRBJ1-6	-	CASSQVGRVSPLHF	TGTGCCAGCAGCCAAGTGGGCAGGGTCTCACCCCTCCACTTT
TRBV19	-	TRBJ1-2	many	CASSWGRANYGYTF	TGTGCCAGTAGTTGGGGCAGGGCCAACTATGGCTACACCTTC
TRBV19	TRBD1	TRBJ2-4	-	CASSIRGRTENIQYF	TGTGCCAGTAGTATCAGGGGGCGTACGGAGAACATTCAGTACTTC
TRBV10-3	TRBD2	TRBJ2-3	-	CAIGDRSGGAETDTQYF	TGTGCCATCGGAGATCGTAGCGGGGGGGCCGAAACAGATACGCAGTATTTT
TRBV18	TRBD1	TRBJ2-7	-	CASSPYSTGRASYEQYF	TGTGCCAGCTCACCCTACTCGACAGGGCGTGCTTCCTACGAGCAGTACTTC
TRBV7-9	-	TRBJ2-1	-	CASSLVLRDQQFF	TGTGCCAGCAGCTTAGTTTTGCGGGACCAGCAGTTCTTC
TRBV29-1	TRBD2	TRBJ2-1	-	CSVLDPGTSPLWNEQFF	TGCAGCGTTCTCGATCCCGGGACTAGCCCTCTATGGAATGAGCAGTTCTTC
TRBV5-4	TRBD2	TRBJ2-1	few	CASSFGLAGDEQFF	TGTGCCAGCAGCTTTGGACTAGCGGGGGATGAGCAGTTCTTC
TRBV20-1	TRBD1	TRBJ1-5	few	CSASSVTGTQPQHF	TGCAGTGCTAGTTCGGTGACAGGGACCCAGCCCCAGCATTTT
TRBV29-1	-	TRBJ1-1	-	CSVATGGDTEAFF	TGCAGCGTAGCCACAGGCGGCGACACTGAAGCTTTCTTT
TRBV10-1	-	TRBJ2-5	-	CASSESVGLRQYF	TGCGCCAGCAGTGAGTCAGTTGGTCTACGGCAGTACTTC
TRBV19	-	TRBJ1-4	-	CASSPGGGEKLFF	TGTGCCAGTAGCCCGGGAGGAGGCGAAAAACTGTTTTTT
TRBV21-1	-	TRBJ1-1	-	CASSNTRDSSSTEAFF	TGTGCCAGCAGCAACACGCGGGACAGCTCTTCCACTGAAGCTTTCTTT
TRBV5-1	-	TRBJ1-1	-	CASSLVAMNTEAFF	TGCGCCAGCAGCTTGGTGGCCATGAACACTGAAGCTTTCTTT
TRBV19	TRBD2	TRBJ2-1	once	CASSPAGGYNEQFF	TGTGCCAGTAGTCCAGCGGGAGGATACAATGAGCAGTTCTTC
TRBV12-5	TRBD2	TRBJ2-5	-	CASGLEREGRETQYF	TGTGCTAGTGGTTTGGAGCGGGAGGGCCGTGAGACCCAGTACTTC
TRBV7-8	TRBD1	TRBJ2-2	-	CASSFVRTGSGELFF	TGTGCCAGCAGCTTCGTAAGGACAGGGTCCGGGGAGCTGTTTTTT
TRBV15	-	TRBJ1-2	-	CATSISLGGTYGYTF	TGTGCCACCAGCATCTCCTTAGGGGGTACCTATGGCTACACCTTC
TRBV6-5	-	TRBJ1-5	-	CASPTGKGNQPQHF	TGTGCCAGCCCCACGGGGAAGGGCAATCAGCCCCAGCATTTT
TRBV6-5	-	TRBJ2-5	-	CASSYSAGAVAETQYF	TGTGCCAGCAGTTACTCGGCAGGGGCGGTAGCAGAGACCCAGTACTTC
TRBV7-6	TRBD2	TRBJ2-3	-	CASSQKGTSGGAEDTQYF	TGTGCCAGCAGCCAGAAGGGCACTAGCGGGGGGGCGGAAGATACGCAGTATTTT
TRBV2	TRBD1	TRBJ1-5	-	CASSEFTGGYSNQPQHF	TGTGCCAGCAGTGAATTTACAGGGGGCTATAGCAATCAGCCCCAGCATTTT
TRBV6-5	-	TRBJ1-5	once	CASTYRFPSNQPQHF	TGTGCCAGCACCTACCGGTTCCCTAGCAATCAGCCCCAGCATTTT
TRBV19	-	TRBJ2-2	-	CASSLQTPYTGELFF	TGTGCCAGTAGTCTACAGACCCCTTACACCGGGGAGCTGTTTTTT
TRBV27	TRBD2	TRBJ2-7	-	CASRPGLAPVLGEQYF	TGTGCCAGCAGACCGGGACTAGCCCCAGTGCTTGGCGAGCAGTACTTC
TRBV12-3/TRBV12-4	-	TRBJ1-2	-	CASSYTEFYGYTF	TGTGCCAGCAGTTATACTGAATTCTATGGCTACACCTTC
TRBV20-1	TRBD2	TRBJ2-5	-	CSASGVLEASGSGQETQYF	TGCAGTGCTAGTGGTGTCCTTGAGGCTAGCGGGAGCGGGCAAGAGACCCAGTACTTC
TRBV3-1/TRBV3-2	TRBD2	TRBJ2-1	-	CASSSGTSGRDEQFF	TGTGCCAGCAGTTCCGGGACTAGCGGACGGGATGAGCAGTTCTTC
TRBV12-3/TRBV12-4	-	TRBJ2-1	-	CASSAPVGGEQFF	TGTGCCAGCAGTGCCCCGGTAGGAGGTGAGCAGTTCTTC
TRBV28	TRBD1	TRBJ1-1	once	CASSPGGPLFTNRGGSTEAFF	TGTGCCAGCAGCCCCGGCGGCCCATTATTTACTAACAGGGGAGGAAGCACTGAAGCTTTCTTT
TRBV27	-	TRBJ1-1	-	CASSLQGYGVTEAFF	TGTGCCAGCAGCCTACAGGGATACGGTGTCACTGAAGCTTTCTTT
TRBV2	-	TRBJ2-7	-	CASAGTTYEQYF	TGTGCCAGCGCGGGGACCACCTACGAGCAGTACTTC
TRBV7-9	-	TRBJ1-5	-	CASSLWAGGGRNQPQHF	TGTGCCAGCAGCTTATGGGCCGGGGGGGGCCGTAATCAGCCCCAGCATTTT